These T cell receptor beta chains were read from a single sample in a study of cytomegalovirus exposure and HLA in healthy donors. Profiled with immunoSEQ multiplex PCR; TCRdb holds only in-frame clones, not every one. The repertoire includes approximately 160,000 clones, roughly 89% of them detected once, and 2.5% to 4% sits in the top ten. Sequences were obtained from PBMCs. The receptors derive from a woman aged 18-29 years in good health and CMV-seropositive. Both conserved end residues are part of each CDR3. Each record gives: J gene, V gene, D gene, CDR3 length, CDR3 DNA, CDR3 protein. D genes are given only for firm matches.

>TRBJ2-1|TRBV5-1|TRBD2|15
TGCGCCAGCAGGGCCGCGGGAGGTCCCTACAATGAGCAGTTCTTC
CASRAAGGPYNEQFF
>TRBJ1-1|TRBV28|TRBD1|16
TGTGCCAGCAGTTTACGGACAGGGGGCGGGTACACTGAAGCTTTCTTT
CASSLRTGGGYTEAFF
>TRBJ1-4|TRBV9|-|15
TGTGCCAGCAGCGTAGGAGGGCCGACTAATGAAAAACTGTTTTTT
CASSVGGPTNEKLFF
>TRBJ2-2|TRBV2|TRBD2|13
TGTGCGGCGGGGAGGGTTAGGGCCGGGGAGCTGTTTTTT
CAAGRVRAGELFF
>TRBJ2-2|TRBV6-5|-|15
TGTGCCAGCAGCCCCGGGACACTGAACACCGGGGAGCTGTTTTTT
CASSPGTLNTGELFF
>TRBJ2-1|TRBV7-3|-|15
TGTGCCAGCAGCCCGGGGACTTTCTCCTACAATGAGCAGTTCTTC
CASSPGTFSYNEQFF
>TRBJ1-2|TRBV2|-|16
TGTGCCAGCAGGAGGGACCCGGGGGGGGCTAACTATGGCTACACCTTC
CASRRDPGGANYGYTF
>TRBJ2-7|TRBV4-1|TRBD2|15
TGCGCCAGCAGCCCACTGACTAGCGGGAGTTTCGAGCAGTACTTC
CASSPLTSGSFEQYF
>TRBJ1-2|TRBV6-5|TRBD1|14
TGTGCCAGCAGTTACTCGAGACAGGGGTATGGCTACACCTTC
CASSYSRQGYGYTF
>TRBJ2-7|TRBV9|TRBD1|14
TGTGCCAGCAGCACCGGGACAGGGATTTACGAGCAGTACTTC
CASSTGTGIYEQYF
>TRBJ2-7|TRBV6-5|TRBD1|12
TGTGCCAGCAGAAGGGACAGCTACGAGCAGTACTTC
CASRRDSYEQYF
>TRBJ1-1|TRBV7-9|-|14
TGTGCCAGCAGCTTGTTTGGGCGGAACACTGAAGCTTTCTTT
CASSLFGRNTEAFF